This entry is about one T cell receptor beta chain. This sample was taken from a study of blood T cells in healthy people across ages. Using a J-beta primer mix together with a sample-barcoded 5' primer, a second PCR was run for about 7 to 12 cycles. Tagging of each cDNA molecule was performed by a template-switch adaptor with 12 random nucleotides. No fewer than 3 million CDR3-containing paired-end reads came from each sample. TCRdb used MiXCR to reprocess the 5' RACE reads, holding one entry per CDR3 protein. The sample shows 700,000 to 1,000,000 distinct CDR3 sequences, about 42% of them seen only once. The ends were cut back, 1 base at V and 7 bases at J, with 14 bases in the middle. The length of the CDR3 is 13 residues. CDR1 and CDR2 from the germline V gene are SQVTM and ANQGSEA.

The rearrangement uses TRBV29-1 and TRBJ2-7; D uncertain. The sample was blood. The TCR comes from a man in his sixties in good health. CDR3 DNA: TGCAGCGTTGAAGCACCTAGTGGCAATGAGCAGTACTTC. Translation: CSVEAPSGNEQYF.